The sequence of this T cell receptor (beta chain) was determined in a study of OX40 agonist ivuxolimab in advanced cancers. In the study overall: Patients took ivuxolimab, an agonistic anti-OX40 (CD134) antibody. Dose-escalation patients had hepatocellular carcinoma, melanoma, renal cell or head and neck cancer.

There are a few counts of this clone. Assay: immunoSEQ multiplex PCR; the TCRdb copy retains only in-frame clones and omits some. The sample has some 39,000 clones, roughly 80% seen once. V lost 4 bases and J lost 8, with 18 bases in between. The length of the CDR3 is 15 residues. CDR1 and CDR2 (germline): SGDLS, YYNGEE. The chain combines TRBV9 with TRBJ2-2, with D perhaps given as TRBD1 or TRBD2 (5 bases each). This receptor was taken from an adult with an advanced solid tumor such as melanoma, head and neck, liver or kidney cancer. The sequencing here drew on CD4+ or CD8+ T cells sorted from blood, taken in a trial of the OX40 agonist ivuxolimab. The DNA of the CDR3 is TGTGCCAGCAGCCCGTCCCGAGGGGCTGATGGGGAGCTGTTTTTT. Protein: CASSPSRGADGELFF.